Below, one T cell receptor beta chain is given with its context. The antigen is undetermined. CD45RO/CCR7/CD25/CD127/CD95/CD27 separated CD4+ naive, central memory, regulatory and stem cell-like memory cells by sorting. The CDR3 is 18 residues long. Germline V gene lookup returns CDR1 LNHDA and CDR2 SQIVND (reference sequence). V trimming: 6 bases; J trimming: 1 base; junction bases outside the gene matches: 15. This sample is part of a study of beta chain features in type 1 diabetes. Study-level information: Cell yields, gender and age were similar in healthy donors and patients. Points from the study as a whole: The naive, central memory and Treg TCRB repertoires looked more alike in patients than they did in healthy donors. Insertion counts at VDJ junctions were lower in type 1 diabetes patients, who also showed more deletions there.

The authors reverse transcribed all of the isolated RNA, so sequencing captured expressed TCRB transcripts. TCRdb's table, derived via immunoSEQ multiplex PCR, lists solely in-frame clones and lacks some. The table shows 150,000 to 200,000 clones, with around an eighth occurring only once. The origin of this receptor is a woman aged 18-29 years in good health. Sequencing was carried out using central memory CD4+ T cells from blood. This rearrangement joins TRBV19 to TRBJ2-1; the match to TRBD2 covers 7 bases. CDR3 loop: CASRPGSFGRASYNEQFF. For the CDR3, the DNA is TGTGCCAGTAGGCCCGGATCGTTTGGGAGGGCTTCCTACAATGAGCAGTTCTTC. The full variable domain, its missing parts supplied by reference TRBV19 and TRBJ2-1, is DGGITQSPKYLFRKEGQNVTLSCEQNLNHDAMYWYRQDPGQGLRLIYYSQIVNDFQKGDIAEGYSVSREKKESFPLTVTSAQKNPTAFYLCASRPGSFGRASYNEQFFGPGTRLTVL.